Listed below are T cell receptor beta chains from one sample, sequenced in a study of liver allograft versus peripheral blood T cells. TCRdb called the reads again in MiXCR, with one record for every CDR3 protein. The profile shows about 1,700 distinct CDR3 sequences, 16% of them singletons. These receptors were collected from a human patient who had a liver transplant. Some T cells may possibly be graft donor cells. Each CDR3 is given with its conserved first and last residue. Fields, in order: J gene, clone size, D gene, V gene, CDR3 DNA, CDR3 protein. The D gene is left open where the match is weak. The size field is filled for only some rows; it gives once, few, many or a size class.

J gene: TRBJ2-1
clone size: medium-sized
D gene: TRBD1
V gene: TRBV7-9
CDR3 DNA: TGTGCCAGCAGCTCCTCGGGACAGGGTAAGGGGGTGCAGTTCTTC
CDR3 protein: CASSSSGQGKGVQFF

J gene: TRBJ1-5
clone size: few
D gene: NA
V gene: TRBV6-6
CDR3 DNA: TGTGCCAGCAGTTACATAGGTCAGGGACCGAGCAATCAGCCCCAGCATTTT
CDR3 protein: CASSYIGQGPSNQPQHF

J gene: TRBJ2-1
clone size: large
D gene: NA
V gene: TRBV10-3
CDR3 DNA: TGTGCCATCAGGACCCAAGAGGTCTACAATGAGCAGTTCTTC
CDR3 protein: CAIRTQEVYNEQFF

J gene: TRBJ1-5
clone size: few
D gene: NA
V gene: TRBV12-3/TRBV12-4
CDR3 DNA: TGTGCCAGCAGTTTAAGGGCAGGTCAGGGGCCCCAGCATTTT
CDR3 protein: CASSLRAGQGPQHF

J gene: TRBJ1-2
clone size: few
D gene: NA
V gene: TRBV20-1
CDR3 DNA: TGCAGTGCACCTCTCGTCCGAGGGGTTAACTATGGCTACACCTTC
CDR3 protein: CSAPLVRGVNYGYTF

J gene: TRBJ2-1
clone size: NA
D gene: TRBD1
V gene: TRBV7-3
CDR3 DNA: TGTGCCAGCAGCCTGCTACCGGGACAGGGAGACTCCCCTGCCCCCTACAATGAGCAGTTCTTC
CDR3 protein: CASSLLPGQGDSPAPYNEQFF

J gene: TRBJ1-5
clone size: few
D gene: TRBD1
V gene: TRBV20-1
CDR3 DNA: TGCAGTGCTATTACGACAGGGGGCTTGGATCAGCCCCAGCATTTT
CDR3 protein: CSAITTGGLDQPQHF

J gene: TRBJ2-2
clone size: NA
D gene: NA
V gene: TRBV12-3/TRBV12-4
CDR3 DNA: TGTGCCAGCAGTTTCAGGGCTGCGAACACCGGGGAGCTGTTTTTT
CDR3 protein: CASSFRAANTGELFF

J gene: TRBJ1-2
clone size: NA
D gene: TRBD1
V gene: TRBV25-1
CDR3 DNA: TGTGCCAGCAGTGAAGGCAACAGGGGGTCCTATGGCTACACCTTC
CDR3 protein: CASSEGNRGSYGYTF

J gene: TRBJ2-2
clone size: NA
D gene: NA
V gene: TRBV5-1
CDR3 DNA: TGCGCCAGCCTGACAGAGGGGGGAAGCGGGGAGCTGTTTTTT
CDR3 protein: CASLTEGGSGELFF

J gene: TRBJ2-7
clone size: medium-sized
D gene: TRBD2
V gene: TRBV18
CDR3 DNA: TGTGCCAGCTCACCGACTAGCGGGGTGTACGAGCAGTACTTC
CDR3 protein: CASSPTSGVYEQYF

J gene: TRBJ2-5
clone size: many
D gene: NA
V gene: TRBV10-2
CDR3 DNA: TGCGCCAGCAGTGGGGGGTCAGCCGGCCGGGAGACCCAGTACTTC
CDR3 protein: CASSGGSAGRETQYF

J gene: TRBJ2-2
clone size: NA
D gene: TRBD2
V gene: TRBV5-5
CDR3 DNA: TGTGCCAGCAGCCACCGAGGGACTAGCGGGTCCACCGGGGAGCTGTTTTTT
CDR3 protein: CASSHRGTSGSTGELFF

J gene: TRBJ2-5
clone size: many
D gene: NA
V gene: TRBV25-1
CDR3 DNA: TGTGCCAGCAGTGAAGACAGATCGGGAAGAGAGACCCAGTACTTC
CDR3 protein: CASSEDRSGRETQYF

J gene: TRBJ2-3
clone size: NA
D gene: NA
V gene: TRBV10-3
CDR3 DNA: TGTGCCATCAGTGAGGGGGGGCGAGATACGCAGTATTTT
CDR3 protein: CAISEGGRDTQYF

J gene: TRBJ2-2
clone size: NA
D gene: NA
V gene: TRBV12-3/TRBV12-4
CDR3 DNA: TGTGCCAGCAGGTGGCTGTTCGGGGAGCTGTTTTTT
CDR3 protein: CASRWLFGELFF

J gene: TRBJ2-7
clone size: medium-sized
D gene: TRBD1
V gene: TRBV18
CDR3 DNA: TGTGCCAGCTCACCTGGGACAGGCGGCGAGCAGTACTTC
CDR3 protein: CASSPGTGGEQYF

J gene: TRBJ2-7
clone size: medium-sized
D gene: TRBD1
V gene: TRBV29-1
CDR3 DNA: TGCAGCGTTGCCCTGGGGGGACAGGGCGACGAGCAGTACTTC
CDR3 protein: CSVALGGQGDEQYF

J gene: TRBJ2-7
clone size: NA
D gene: TRBD2
V gene: TRBV7-2
CDR3 DNA: TGTGCCAGCAGGATACATTCGGGGGGTTTCTACGAGCAGTACTTC
CDR3 protein: CASRIHSGGFYEQYF

J gene: TRBJ1-4
clone size: large
D gene: NA
V gene: TRBV19
CDR3 DNA: TGTGCCAGTACCCTGACAGCAACTAATGAAAAACTGTTTTTT
CDR3 protein: CASTLTATNEKLFF

J gene: TRBJ2-5
clone size: few
D gene: TRBD1
V gene: TRBV28
CDR3 DNA: TGTGCCAGCATCCGGACAGGGGGCCATGGAGAGACCCAGTACTTC
CDR3 protein: CASIRTGGHGETQYF

J gene: TRBJ2-7
clone size: medium-sized
D gene: NA
V gene: TRBV5-5
CDR3 DNA: TGTGCCAGCAGCTTGATTCGCCTGGGCGAGCAGTACTTC
CDR3 protein: CASSLIRLGEQYF

J gene: TRBJ2-7
clone size: medium-sized
D gene: NA
V gene: TRBV7-2
CDR3 DNA: TGTGCCAGCAGCGCCAGAGGCGGTACCTACGAGCAGTACTTC
CDR3 protein: CASSARGGTYEQYF

J gene: TRBJ2-7
clone size: large
D gene: NA
V gene: TRBV6-1
CDR3 DNA: TGTGCCAGCAGTACGCGCCCTGGCGGAACAAACGAGCAGTACTTC
CDR3 protein: CASSTRPGGTNEQYF

J gene: TRBJ2-7
clone size: large
D gene: TRBD1
V gene: TRBV28
CDR3 DNA: TGTGCCAGCAGTCTTGACCGGGACAGAATGTACTTC
CDR3 protein: CASSLDRDRMYF

J gene: TRBJ1-1
clone size: NA
D gene: NA
V gene: TRBV10-3
CDR3 DNA: TGTGCCACCATCCACCGGGCGAACACTGAAGCTTTCTTT
CDR3 protein: CATIHRANTEAFF

J gene: TRBJ1-5
clone size: few
D gene: NA
V gene: TRBV28
CDR3 DNA: TGTGCCAGCAGTTCCCTTCAAAGGCCCCAGCATTTT
CDR3 protein: CASSSLQRPQHF

J gene: TRBJ2-1
clone size: medium-sized
D gene: TRBD1
V gene: TRBV7-9
CDR3 DNA: TGTGCCAGCAGCTTGGGACAGGGCCTAAGCAATGAGCAGTTCTTC
CDR3 protein: CASSLGQGLSNEQFF

J gene: TRBJ2-1
clone size: NA
D gene: TRBD1
V gene: TRBV5-4
CDR3 DNA: TGTGCCAGCAGCTACCGACAGGGGTGGTACAATGAGCAGTTCTTC
CDR3 protein: CASSYRQGWYNEQFF

J gene: TRBJ1-2
clone size: large
D gene: TRBD1
V gene: TRBV29-1
CDR3 DNA: TGCAGCGGACAGGGGGCTAACTATGGCTACACCTTC
CDR3 protein: CSGQGANYGYTF